Shown below are 17 T cell receptor beta chains from a single sample sequenced in a study of T cell repertoires in cytomegalovirus infection. Which antigens these TCRs recognize remains unknown. TCRdb re-called the reads with MiXCR, one entry per CDR3 protein. The sample consists of a few hundred thousand distinct CDR3 sequences, 40% of them appearing once. Sequenced here: cultured PBMCs, sampled from culture after CMV antigen stimulation. Receptors were obtained from a human donor in good health (CMV status not recorded). Some clones in this sample may be carry-over from other donors' samples.

The V call is TRBV6-1, the J call TRBJ2-5; TRBD2 might be the D (7 bases). Trimming left V 1 base short and J 5 bases short, with 14 bases between. Germline assignment: CDR1 MNHNS and CDR2 SASEGT. The CDR3 is 15 amino acids. The CDR3 sequence is CASSEDGGAGETQYF. CDR3 nucleotide sequence: TGTGCCAGCAGTGAAGATGGGGGGGCCGGGGAGACCCAGTACTTC.

The chain uses TRBV2 and TRBJ2-1; 15 bases match TRBD2. Germline assignment: CDR1 SNHLY and CDR2 FYNNEI. Trimming removed 6 bases from V and 10 bases from J; junction bases left unmatched: 7. The CDR3 loop spans 15 amino acids. The CDR3 spells CASRPEGLAGGEQFF. The CDR3 nucleotides are TGTGCCAGCAGGCCCGAGGGACTAGCGGGAGGCGAGCAGTTCTTC.

This clonotype was seen more than once but under ten times. J is TRBJ2-5 and V is TRBV7-2; 10 bases fit TRBD2. The length of the CDR3 is 16 residues. Per germline, CDR1 SGHTA and CDR2 FQGNSA. V was clipped by 4 bases and J by 5 bases; unmatched bases: 10. The CDR3 protein is CASSSRRTSGKETQYF. CDR3 in DNA: TGTGCCAGCAGCTCAAGACGGACTAGCGGAAAGGAGACCCAGTACTTC.

V usage is TRBV28 and J usage is TRBJ2-7, with a weak D call TRBD2 (7 bases). With 7 bases removed from V and 4 bases from J, the gap between germline ends came to 23 bases. This CDR3 is 16 amino acids long. From germline, CDR1 is MDHEN and CDR2 SYDVKM. The CDR3 reads CASTPTLVAGAYEQYF. The CDR3 bases are TGTGCCAGCACCCCTACCCTTGTGGCGGGGGCGTACGAGCAGTACTTC. Combining the CDR3 with reference TRBV28 and TRBJ2-7 gives the whole variable domain DVKVTQSSRYLVKRTGEKVFLECVQDMDHENMFWYRQDPGLGLRLIYFSYDVKMKEKGDIPEGYSVSREKKERFSLILESASTNQTSMYLCASTPTLVAGAYEQYFGPGTRLTVT.

Only a few counts were recorded for this clonotype. The chain employs TRBV18 and TRBJ2-7; D call uncertain. CDR3 size: 12 residues. CDR1 and CDR2 from the germline V gene are KGHSH and LQKENI. V lost 3 bases and J 4 bases, leaving 7 bases between the germline ends. CDR3 sequence (DNA): TGTGCCAGCTCACCGGACGTGTACGAGCAGTACTTC. Translated: CASSPDVYEQYF.

This clonotype was observed a few times. J is TRBJ2-2 and V is TRBV12-3 or TRBV12-4, with 7 positions matching TRBD2. The CDR3 has 16 residues. Unmatched junction bases numbered 8, after V lost 5 bases and J lost 2 bases. The CDR3 here is CASSTTGGSNTGELFF. For the CDR3, the DNA is TGTGCCAGCAGTACGACGGGGGGTAGTAACACCGGGGAGCTGTTTTTT.

The chain employs TRBV20-1 and TRBJ2-1; D is ambiguous. V lost 3 bases and J lost 10, with 13 bases in between. The CDR3 has 12 residues. CDR1 and CDR2 (germline): DFQATT, SNEGSKA (reference sequence). The CDR3 coding sequence is TGCAGTGCTAGCTGGATAGGATGGGAGCAGTTCTTC. This gives the protein CSASWIGWEQFF.

This clonotype has ten or more counts. The chain joins TRBV7-2 to TRBJ2-3; 10 bases match TRBD1. Per germline, CDR1 SGHTA and CDR2 FQGNSA. The V segment lost 1 base and the J segment 6 bases; nucleotides outside the gene matches: 7. The CDR3 spans 16 residues. CDR3 DNA sequence: TGTGCCAGCAGCTTAGGGCCGGGACAGGGGACCGATACGCAGTATTTT. Translating gives CASSLGPGQGTDTQYF.

This clonotype has at least ten counts. CDR3 residues: CAISQGTAYGYTF. CDR3 DNA: TGTGCCATCAGTCAGGGGACGGCCTATGGCTACACCTTC. The V and J genes are TRBV10-3 and TRBJ1-2; TRBD1 might be the D (6 bases). The CDR3 loop spans 13 amino acids. The germline V and J ends were trimmed by 5 bases and 4 bases, with 11 bases remaining between them. Per the germline V gene, CDR1 is ENHRY and CDR2 is SYGVKD.

The chain has TRBV20-1 and TRBJ2-5, with 14 bases fitting TRBD2. The CDR3 contains 19 residues. Germline values: CDR1 DFQATT, CDR2 SNEGSKA (reference sequence). Trimming removed 2 bases from V and 0 bases from J; junction bases left unmatched: 11. CDR3 in amino acids: CSARKPGLAGDSYQETQYF. In DNA, the CDR3 is TGCAGTGCTAGAAAGCCGGGACTAGCGGGGGATTCGTACCAAGAGACCCAGTACTTC.

The CDR3 nucleotides read TGTGCCAGCAGCCGTATTGGGACGGTGAACACCGGGGAGCTGTTTTTT. Its protein product is CASSRIGTVNTGELFF. The rearrangement links TRBV6-5 to TRBJ2-2; perhaps D is TRBD1 or TRBD2 (5 bases each). Trimming took off 6 bases at V and 1 base at J, with 15 bases between the two ends. This CDR3 has 16 amino acids. Germline assignment: CDR1 MNHEY and CDR2 SVGAGI.

In this sample, this clonotype turned up a few times. The V gene is TRBV7-2, the J gene TRBJ2-3; TRBD1 matches 7 bases. The CDR3 contains 14 residues. CDR1 is SGHTA and CDR2 is FQGNSA in the germline V gene. The J segment lost 0 bases and the V segment lost 7 bases, leaving 4 bases of the junction unmatched. The CDR3 DNA reads TGTGCCAGCACGTGGGACAGAAGCACAGATACGCAGTATTTT. Encoded protein: CASTWDRSTDTQYF.

This clonotype occurred a few times. The CDR3 region has the DNA TGCAGTGCTAGAGATCGTCGTAGCGGCCGCACAGATACGCAGTATTTT. Its protein is CSARDRRSGRTDTQYF. The rearrangement links TRBV20-1 to TRBJ2-3; D perhaps matches TRBD2 (6 bases). This CDR3 spans 16 amino acids. Germline V gene lookup returns CDR1 DFQATT and CDR2 SNEGSKA (reference sequence). Trimming shortened V by 0 bases and J by 1 base, and 14 bases separated the two germline ends.

This sequence joins TRBV5-4 and TRBJ2-5, with 9 nucleotides matching TRBD2. Germline V lookup: CDR1 SGHNT, CDR2 YYREEE (reference sequence). This CDR3 is built from 16 residues. V lost 4 bases and J lost 2; bases outside the gene matches: 9. The CDR3: CASSAATSGPQETQYF. The CDR3 DNA is TGTGCCAGCAGCGCCGCGACTAGCGGCCCACAAGAGACCCAGTACTTC.

The chain uses TRBV27 and TRBJ2-2; 10 bases match TRBD1. The trim removed 6 bases at V and 5 bases at J, leaving 6 bases unmatched. Germline CDR1 is MNHEY and CDR2 is SMNVEV (reference sequence). The CDR3 has 15 residues. CDR3 amino acids: CASRLDRGRTGELFF. CDR3 nucleotide sequence: TGTGCCAGCAGACTCGACAGGGGGCGAACCGGGGAGCTGTTTTTT.

The chain recombines TRBV6-2 or TRBV6-3 with TRBJ1-2, with D possibly TRBD1 on 6 matching bases. CDR3 length: 14 residues. The germline V and J ends were trimmed by 5 bases and 2 bases, with 12 bases remaining between them. The germline CDR1 and CDR2 sequences are MNHEY and SVGEGT. CDR3 protein: CASSRTGTNYGYTF. CDR3 coding DNA: TGTGCCAGCAGTCGTACAGGGACCAACTATGGCTACACCTTC.

The V and J genes are TRBV27 and TRBJ2-2; D possibly corresponds to TRBD1 (6 bases). Trimming left V 4 bases short and J 7 bases short, with 16 bases between. This CDR3 has 15 amino acids. Germline V gene data show CDR1 as MNHEY and CDR2 as SMNVEV (reference sequence). CDR3 coding DNA: TGTGCCAGCAGTTCGGCCAGGTGGGGGCGCGGGGAGCTGTTTTTT. As protein: CASSSARWGRGELFF.